The sequence of this TCR beta chain was determined in a study of blood T cell repertoires in COVID-19. Some clones are missing from TCRdb's copy, which holds only in-frame ones; the method was immunoSEQ multiplex PCR. The data show about 55,000 clones, with 87% seen just once and 15% to 20% held by the top ten. The CDR3 is 16 residues long. Germline-derived CDR1 and CDR2 are MNHEY and SVGEGT. Trimming cost V 5 bases and J 8 bases; bases outside gene matches: 11. Sequencing used peripheral blood. J is TRBJ2-1 and V is TRBV6-2 or TRBV6-3, with 11 bases identical to TRBD2. The sequence was obtained from a human donor with active COVID-19. The donor label of this sample is uncertain. The CDR3 sequence is CASSLVPGLAVDEQFF. The DNA for the CDR3 is TGTGCCAGCAGTCTCGTACCGGGACTAGCGGTCGATGAGCAGTTCTTC.